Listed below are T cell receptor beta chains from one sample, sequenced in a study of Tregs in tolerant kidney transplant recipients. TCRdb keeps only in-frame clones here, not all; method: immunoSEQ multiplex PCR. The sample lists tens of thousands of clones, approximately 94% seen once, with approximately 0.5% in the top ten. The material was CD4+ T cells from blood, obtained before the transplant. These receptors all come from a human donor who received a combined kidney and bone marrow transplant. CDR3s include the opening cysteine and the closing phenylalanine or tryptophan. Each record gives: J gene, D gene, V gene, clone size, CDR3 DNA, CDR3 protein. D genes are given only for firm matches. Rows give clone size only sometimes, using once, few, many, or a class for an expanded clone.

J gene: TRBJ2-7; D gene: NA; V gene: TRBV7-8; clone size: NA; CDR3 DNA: TGTGCCAGCAGCTTAGGCCCGACAAGGATGGGGACAATCTACGAGCAGTACTTC; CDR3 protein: CASSLGPTRMGTIYEQYF
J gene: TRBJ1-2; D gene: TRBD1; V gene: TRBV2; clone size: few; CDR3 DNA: TGTGCCAGCAGTCACCGGGACAGGGACTATGGCTACACCTTC; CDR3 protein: CASSHRDRDYGYTF
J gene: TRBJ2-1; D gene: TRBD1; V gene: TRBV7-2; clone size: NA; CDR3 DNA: TGTGCCAGCAGCCCTCGGACAGGGAACAACAATGAGCAGTTCTTC; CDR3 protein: CASSPRTGNNNEQFF
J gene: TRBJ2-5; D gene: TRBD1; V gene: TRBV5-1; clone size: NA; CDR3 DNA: TGCGCCAGCAGCCTCCGGGACAGGGGGCCAGAGACCCAGTACTTC; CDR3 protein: CASSLRDRGPETQYF
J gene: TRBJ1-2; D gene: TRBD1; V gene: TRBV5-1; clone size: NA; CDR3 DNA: TGCGCCAGCAGCCAACAGGGGGCGTCGAACGGCTACACCTTC; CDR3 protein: CASSQQGASNGYTF
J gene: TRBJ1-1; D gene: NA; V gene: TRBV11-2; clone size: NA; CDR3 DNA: TGTGCCAGCAGCTTCTCGACCCGGGGGAACACTGAAGCTTTCTTT; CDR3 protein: CASSFSTRGNTEAFF
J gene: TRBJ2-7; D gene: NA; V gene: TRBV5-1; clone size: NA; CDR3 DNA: TGCGCCAGCAGCCCTTGGGGGGAAGGGTACGAGCAGTACTTC; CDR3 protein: CASSPWGEGYEQYF
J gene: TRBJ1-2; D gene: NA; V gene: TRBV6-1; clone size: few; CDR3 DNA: TGTGCCAGCAGTGAAGTTCCGCAGGGCTACACCTTC; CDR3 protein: CASSEVPQGYTF
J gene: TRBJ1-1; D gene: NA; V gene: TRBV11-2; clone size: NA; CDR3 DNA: TGTGCCAGCAGCAGGGGTGGAAAGAACACTGAAGCTTTCTTT; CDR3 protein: CASSRGGKNTEAFF
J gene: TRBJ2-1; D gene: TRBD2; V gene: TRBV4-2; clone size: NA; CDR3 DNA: TGTGCCAGCAGCCTCCAGACTAGCGGGGGGAACAATGAGCAGTTCTTC; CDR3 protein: CASSLQTSGGNNEQFF
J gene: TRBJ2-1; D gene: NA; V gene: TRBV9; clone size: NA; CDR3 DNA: TGTGCCAGCAGCGTAGAGGAGAGGAATGAGCAGTTCTTC; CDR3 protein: CASSVEERNEQFF
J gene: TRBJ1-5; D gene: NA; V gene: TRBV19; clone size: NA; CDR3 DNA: TGTGCCAGTAGTAGTCAGGGCGGGGATCAGCCCCAGCATTTT; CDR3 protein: CASSSQGGDQPQHF
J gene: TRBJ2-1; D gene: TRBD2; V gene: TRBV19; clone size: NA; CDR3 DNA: TGTGCCAGTAGTCGGAGCGGGGGGCCTAATAGCGCCTACAATGAGCAGTTCTTC; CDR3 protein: CASSRSGGPNSAYNEQFF
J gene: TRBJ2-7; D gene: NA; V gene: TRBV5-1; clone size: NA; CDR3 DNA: TGCGCCAGCAGCTTGTGGGCGGGACTGGGGTCCGACGAGCAGTACTTC; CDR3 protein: CASSLWAGLGSDEQYF
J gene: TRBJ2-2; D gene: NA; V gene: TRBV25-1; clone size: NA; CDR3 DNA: TGTGCCAGCAGTGAATCCCTCCTCGGTGTCGGGGAGCTGTTTTTT; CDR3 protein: CASSESLLGVGELFF
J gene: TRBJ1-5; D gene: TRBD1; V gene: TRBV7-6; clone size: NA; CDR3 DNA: TGTGCCAGCAGCCCCGGGACAGGGGTGGATCAGCCCCAGCATTTT; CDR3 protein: CASSPGTGVDQPQHF
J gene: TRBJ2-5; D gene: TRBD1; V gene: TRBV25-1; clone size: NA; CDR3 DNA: TGTGCCAGCGCACAGGGGGCCCGAGAGACCCAGTACTTC; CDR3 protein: CASAQGARETQYF
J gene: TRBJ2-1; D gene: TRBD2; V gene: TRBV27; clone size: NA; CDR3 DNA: TGTGCCAGCAGTTTTCGAGGAGCGGGAGTGGGGAATGAGCAGTTCTTC; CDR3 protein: CASSFRGAGVGNEQFF
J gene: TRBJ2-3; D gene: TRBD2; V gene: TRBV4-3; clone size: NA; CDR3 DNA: TGCGCCAGCAGCCAAGAATTGCCAGCGGGAGATGGCACAGATACGCAGTATTTT; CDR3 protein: CASSQELPAGDGTDTQYF
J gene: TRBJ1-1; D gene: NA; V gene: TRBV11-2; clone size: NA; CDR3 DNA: TGTGCCAGCAGGTCAAGTTTTGTCGGGGAATCGAACACTGAAGCTTTCTTT; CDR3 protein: CASRSSFVGESNTEAFF
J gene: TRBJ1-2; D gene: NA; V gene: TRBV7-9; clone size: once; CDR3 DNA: TGTGCCAGCAGCTTAGCAGGGGACTATGGCTACACCTTC; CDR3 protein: CASSLAGDYGYTF
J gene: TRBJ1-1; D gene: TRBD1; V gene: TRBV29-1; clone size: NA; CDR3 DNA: TGCAGCGTTGGGGACCTTGGGACAGCAAACACTGAAGCTTTCTTT; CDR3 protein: CSVGDLGTANTEAFF
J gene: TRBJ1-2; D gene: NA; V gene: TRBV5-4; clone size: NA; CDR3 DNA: TGTGCCACCCGCCAGGGAACTAACTATGGCTACACCTTC; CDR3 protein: CATRQGTNYGYTF
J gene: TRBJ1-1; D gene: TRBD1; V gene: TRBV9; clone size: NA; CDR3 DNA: TGTGCCAGCAGCTACGGGACAGGGGGGTTGGACACTGAAGCTTTCTTT; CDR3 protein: CASSYGTGGLDTEAFF
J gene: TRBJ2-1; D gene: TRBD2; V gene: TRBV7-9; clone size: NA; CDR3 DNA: TGTGCCAGCAGCTCGACTAGCGGGCAAGTCAATGAGCAGTTCTTC; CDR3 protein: CASSSTSGQVNEQFF
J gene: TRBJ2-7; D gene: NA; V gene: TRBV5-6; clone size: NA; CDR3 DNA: TGTGCCAGCAGCTTGATATACGAGCAGTACTTC; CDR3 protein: CASSLIYEQYF
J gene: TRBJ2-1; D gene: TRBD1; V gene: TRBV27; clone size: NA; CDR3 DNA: TGTGCCAGCAGTGCAGGGACAGCTCTTTTTTCGAATGAGCAGTTCTTC; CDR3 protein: CASSAGTALFSNEQFF
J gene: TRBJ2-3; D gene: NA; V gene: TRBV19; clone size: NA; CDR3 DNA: TGTGCCAGTAGTATAACGACAGGCCCAGATACGCAGTATTTT; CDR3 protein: CASSITTGPDTQYF
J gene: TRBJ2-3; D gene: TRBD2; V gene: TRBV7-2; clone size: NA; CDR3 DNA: TGTGCCAGCAGCCCCACTAGCGGGGGGAGCACAGATACGCAGTATTTT; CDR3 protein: CASSPTSGGSTDTQYF
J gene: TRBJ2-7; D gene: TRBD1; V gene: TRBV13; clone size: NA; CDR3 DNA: TGTGCCAGCAGCTTACTGGGACAGAGCTCCTACGAGCAGTACTTC; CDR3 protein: CASSLLGQSSYEQYF
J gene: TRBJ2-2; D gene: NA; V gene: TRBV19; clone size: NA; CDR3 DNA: TGTGCCAGTAGTTTTATTTCGGTCACCGGGGAGCTGTTTTTT; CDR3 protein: CASSFISVTGELFF
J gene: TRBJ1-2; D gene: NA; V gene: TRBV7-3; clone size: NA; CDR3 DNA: TGTGCCAGCAGCCTTACCGGGACATTGGTCGCGGGCCACTATGGCTACACCTTC; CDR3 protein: CASSLTGTLVAGHYGYTF
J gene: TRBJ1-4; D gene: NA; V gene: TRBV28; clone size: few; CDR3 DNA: TGTGCCGCCAGCGGGGGCAAGGGGTGGGATGAAAAACTGTTTTTT; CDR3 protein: CAASGGKGWDEKLFF
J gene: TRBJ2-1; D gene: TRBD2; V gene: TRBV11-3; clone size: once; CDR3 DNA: TGTGCCAGCAGCCCGGGGGGGCTGTACAATGAGCAGTTCTTC; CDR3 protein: CASSPGGLYNEQFF
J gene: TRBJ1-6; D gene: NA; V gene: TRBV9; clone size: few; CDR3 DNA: TGTGCCAGCAGCGAGACGTTTTTTGACTCCCCCCTCCACTTT; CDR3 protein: CASSETFFDSPLHF
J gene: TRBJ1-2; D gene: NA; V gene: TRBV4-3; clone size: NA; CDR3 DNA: TGCGCCAGCAGCCAAGTTCCGGGATCTAACTATGGCTACACCTTC; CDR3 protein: CASSQVPGSNYGYTF
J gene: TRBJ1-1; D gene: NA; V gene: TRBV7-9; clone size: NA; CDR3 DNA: TGTGCCAGCAGCCAAACAGACACTGAAGCTTTCTTT; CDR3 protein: CASSQTDTEAFF
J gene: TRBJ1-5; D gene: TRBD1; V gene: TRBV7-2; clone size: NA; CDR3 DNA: TGTGCCAGCAGCTGGAGGACAGGGGGCGGTCAGCCCCAGCATTTT; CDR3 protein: CASSWRTGGGQPQHF
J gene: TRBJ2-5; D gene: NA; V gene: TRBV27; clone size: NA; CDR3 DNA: TGTGCCAGCAGTCTACGATTTGACAGTATTTGGGTCCAAGAGACCCAGTACTTC; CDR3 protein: CASSLRFDSIWVQETQYF
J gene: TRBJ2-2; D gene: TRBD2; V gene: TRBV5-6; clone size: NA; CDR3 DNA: TGTGCCAGCAGCTCTTGGACTAGCGTGTATACCGGGGAGCTGTTTTTT; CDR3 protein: CASSSWTSVYTGELFF
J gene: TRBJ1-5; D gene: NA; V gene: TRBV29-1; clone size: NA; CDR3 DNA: TGCAGCACCCCGAACAATAGCAATCAGCCCCAGCATTTT; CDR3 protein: CSTPNNSNQPQHF
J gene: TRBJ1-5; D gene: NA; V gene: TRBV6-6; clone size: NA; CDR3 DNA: TGTGCCAGCAGTTACTCGGGCAGCACCAATCAGCCCCAGCATTTT; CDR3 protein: CASSYSGSTNQPQHF
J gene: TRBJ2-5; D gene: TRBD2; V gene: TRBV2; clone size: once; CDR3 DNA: TGTGCCAGCAGGGGCCCCTTAGCGGGGCAAGAGACCCAGTACTTC; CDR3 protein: CASRGPLAGQETQYF
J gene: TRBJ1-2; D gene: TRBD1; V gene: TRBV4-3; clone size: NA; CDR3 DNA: TGCGCCAGCAGCCCGGGACAGGGGAGGGTCAACTATGGCTACACCTTC; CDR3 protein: CASSPGQGRVNYGYTF
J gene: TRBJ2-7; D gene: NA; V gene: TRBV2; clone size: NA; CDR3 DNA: TGTGCCAGCAGTGAACAGGGCAGCTCCTACGAGCAGTACTTC; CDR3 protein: CASSEQGSSYEQYF